The rows below give T cell receptor beta chains drawn from one sample of a study of post-analysis software for immune sequencing data. TCRdb passed the PCR reads through MiXCR, listing each CDR3 protein once. The data contain some 800,000 distinct CDR3 sequences, around 45% of them seen just once; the ten biggest clones take up just under 5%. The sample consisted of blood. Receptors originate from a girl between 5 and 17 years old with multiple sclerosis. Each CDR3 is given with its conserved first and last residue. The order of the fields is CDR3 protein, J gene, clone size, V gene. A clone size is listed for some rows: how often the clone was seen (once, few, many), or a class if it is expanded.

CDR3aa: CASSLVVTGGAWDEQFF; j_gene: TRBJ2-1; abundance: -; v_gene: TRBV7-2
CDR3aa: CATRMGQNYNEQFF; j_gene: TRBJ2-1; abundance: many; v_gene: TRBV7-8
CDR3aa: CSARTSLTKNIQYF; j_gene: TRBJ2-4; abundance: -; v_gene: TRBV20-1
CDR3aa: CASSTRTGGPYGYTF; j_gene: TRBJ1-2; abundance: few; v_gene: TRBV4-1
CDR3aa: CSVGLEGNEQFF; j_gene: TRBJ2-1; abundance: few; v_gene: TRBV29-1
CDR3aa: CASSRVPGPVRLRGTEAFF; j_gene: TRBJ1-1; abundance: few; v_gene: TRBV5-1
CDR3aa: CASSADTGADPYEQYF; j_gene: TRBJ2-7; abundance: -; v_gene: TRBV4-3
CDR3aa: CASTTVGTFSYEQYF; j_gene: TRBJ2-7; abundance: -; v_gene: TRBV2
CDR3aa: CASSQPRTGTNSPLHF; j_gene: TRBJ1-6; abundance: -; v_gene: TRBV3-1
CDR3aa: CASSVRGQYNEQFF; j_gene: TRBJ2-1; abundance: -; v_gene: TRBV4-2
CDR3aa: CAISDGQGRIWEQFF; j_gene: TRBJ2-1; abundance: few; v_gene: TRBV10-3
CDR3aa: CASRKTGTSSYEQYF; j_gene: TRBJ2-7; abundance: -; v_gene: TRBV6-2/TRBV6-3
CDR3aa: CASSEAIAGGDEQFF; j_gene: TRBJ2-1; abundance: -; v_gene: TRBV5-1
CDR3aa: CATSLENNGQFF; j_gene: TRBJ2-1; abundance: -; v_gene: TRBV24-1
CDR3aa: CASSQDSPLAGAYNEQFF; j_gene: TRBJ2-1; abundance: few; v_gene: TRBV4-3
CDR3aa: CSASPSGRSADTQYF; j_gene: TRBJ2-3; abundance: -; v_gene: TRBV20-1
CDR3aa: CASSELGRIGQETQYF; j_gene: TRBJ2-5; abundance: -; v_gene: TRBV25-1
CDR3aa: CASSRTGELSYEQYF; j_gene: TRBJ2-7; abundance: -; v_gene: TRBV6-6
CDR3aa: CASSEWGQGAREQYF; j_gene: TRBJ2-4; abundance: -; v_gene: TRBV25-1
CDR3aa: CASTLPTSSYEQYF; j_gene: TRBJ2-7; abundance: -; v_gene: TRBV6-2/TRBV6-3
CDR3aa: CASSAPPGITQYF; j_gene: TRBJ2-3; abundance: -; v_gene: TRBV7-2
CDR3aa: CSVSGVTGELFF; j_gene: TRBJ2-2; abundance: few; v_gene: TRBV29-1
CDR3aa: CASSGTGVGNIQYF; j_gene: -; abundance: once; v_gene: TRBV25-1
CDR3aa: CSFDDDGRGDEQFF; j_gene: TRBJ2-1; abundance: -; v_gene: TRBV29-1
CDR3aa: CSVCSLQTPKQGDTGETQYF; j_gene: -; abundance: -; v_gene: TRBV29-1
CDR3aa: CAISESASYGYTF; j_gene: TRBJ1-2; abundance: -; v_gene: TRBV10-3
CDR3aa: CSAPWGETQYF; j_gene: TRBJ2-5; abundance: -; v_gene: TRBV29-1
CDR3aa: CASSLLLAGSYEQYF; j_gene: TRBJ2-7; abundance: -; v_gene: TRBV11-2